A selection of T cell receptor beta chains follows, all from one sample in a study of low-dose radiotherapy and immunotherapy resistance in tumors. Via MiXCR, TCRdb re-called the reads, giving one row per CDR3 protein. The sample yields more than 70,000 distinct CDR3 sequences, about 20% seen once. The sequencing here drew on PBMCs, taken after low-dose radiotherapy plus immunotherapy. The receptors were gathered from a female donor with ovarian cancer. Both conserved end residues are part of each CDR3. The D gene is left open where the match is weak. Clone size is shown for a subset of rows, as once, few, many or a class of expanded clone.

abundance	v_gene	j_gene	d_gene	CDR3aa	CDR3nt
NA	TRBV9	TRBJ1-2	NA	CASSVESRTLYGYTF	TGTGCCAGCAGCGTAGAATCCAGGACCCTCTATGGCTACACCTTC
many	TRBV5-6	TRBJ2-2	TRBD1	CASSGRDRGRRNSGELFF	TGTGCCAGCAGCGGGAGGGACAGGGGGCGCCGGAATTCCGGGGAGCTGTTTTTT
many	TRBV30	TRBJ2-5	NA	CAWSASRLILETQYF	TGTGCCTGGAGCGCCTCCCGACTAATCCTGGAGACCCAGTACTTC
many	TRBV26	TRBJ2-3	NA	CASSSYIFQGGNTQYF	TGTGCCAGCAGTTCCTACATCTTTCAGGGAGGAAATACGCAGTATTTT
many	TRBV20-1	TRBJ2-3	TRBD2	CGGLAGWLGTDTQYF	TGCGGGGGACTAGCGGGGTGGCTGGGCACAGATACGCAGTATTTT
NA	TRBV6-1	TRBJ2-5	TRBD2	CASSEFGTSGTQGTQYF	TGTGCCAGCAGTGAATTTGGGACTAGCGGGACCCAAGGGACCCAGTACTTC
NA	TRBV15	TRBJ1-4	NA	CATSGRGTDEKLFF	TGTGCCACCAGCGGCCGCGGGACGGATGAAAAACTGTTTTTT
few	TRBV20-1	TRBJ2-1	NA	CSARSGNWYNEQFF	TGCAGTGCCCGGTCAGGGAACTGGTACAATGAGCAGTTCTTC
many	TRBV20-1	TRBJ1-1	NA	CSARTGRSGAHEAFF	TGCAGTGCTAGAACCGGAAGGAGCGGGGCCCATGAAGCTTTCTTT
NA	TRBV19	TRBJ2-5	NA	CASAQGDLGRETQYF	TGTGCCAGTGCTCAAGGAGACCTGGGGAGGGAGACCCAGTACTTC
many	TRBV10-3	TRBJ2-5	NA	CAISESNRETQYF	TGTGCCATCAGTGAGTCAAATCGAGAGACCCAGTACTTC
many	TRBV28	TRBJ2-3	NA	CASSSRRDAIPTDTQYF	TGTGCCAGCAGCTCCCGCCGAGACGCCATACCCACAGATACGCAGTATTTT
many	TRBV9	TRBJ2-7	NA	CASSVGPEPYEQYF	TGTGCCAGCAGCGTGGGACCAGAACCATACGAGCAGTACTTC
many	TRBV5-1	TRBJ2-1	NA	CASSLVVGPNEQFF	TGCGCCAGCAGCTTGGTGGTCGGGCCCAATGAGCAGTTCTTC
many	TRBV14	TRBJ1-2	NA	CASSQVAGWNYGYTF	TGTGCCAGCAGCCAAGTGGCAGGGTGGAACTATGGCTACACCTTC
few	TRBV19	TRBJ2-5	TRBD2	CASKPGLAGAETQYF	TGTGCCAGTAAACCGGGACTAGCGGGGGCTGAGACCCAGTACTTC
NA	TRBV7-8	TRBJ1-4	NA	CASGTAGTGGEKLFFFFFFF	NA
NA	TRBV9	TRBJ2-5	NA	CASSGSGFQETQYF	TGTGCCAGCAGCGGGTCCGGATTTCAAGAGACCCAGTACTTC
many	TRBV4-2	TRBJ2-3	NA	CASSQDDRSTDTQYF	TGTGCCAGCAGCCAAGATGATCGGAGCACAGATACGCAGTATTTT
NA	TRBV21-1	TRBJ2-4	NA	CASSKVYEEGSCLNIQYF	TGTGCCAGCAGCAAAGTATATGAAGAGGGTTCTTGCCTGAACATTCAGTACTTC
many	TRBV3-1	TRBJ2-7	TRBD2	CASSQGAGPSYEQYF	TGTGCCAGCAGCCAAGGAGCGGGGCCCTCCTACGAGCAGTACTTC
many	TRBV3-1	TRBJ2-1	NA	CASSQTPGASYNEQFF	TGTGCCAGCAGCCAAACGCCGGGGGCCTCCTACAATGAGCAGTTCTTC
many	TRBV28	TRBJ1-5	TRBD1	CASSENPGQFQPQHF	TGTGCCAGCAGCGAAAACCCGGGACAGTTTCAGCCCCAGCATTTT
many	TRBV5-1	TRBJ2-7	TRBD1	CASRRQGANSYEQYF	TGCGCCAGCAGGAGACAGGGGGCAAACTCCTACGAGCAGTACTTC
once	TRBV28	TRBJ2-7	TRBD1	CASSHRGNYEQYF	TGTGCCAGCAGCCACAGGGGGAACTACGAGCAGTACTTC
many	TRBV7-9	TRBJ2-2	NA	CASSLSDTNTGELFF	TGTGCCAGCAGCTTATCTGACACGAACACCGGGGAGCTGTTTTTT
few	TRBV20-1	TRBJ1-5	NA	CSAREPSVLWPQHF	TGCAGTGCTAGAGAACCGTCGGTTCTTTGGCCCCAGCATTTT
many	TRBV7-2	TRBJ2-7	TRBD2	CASVPREGRREQYF	TGTGCCAGCGTGCCGCGGGAGGGCCGTAGGGAGCAGTACTTC
many	TRBV6-2/TRBV6-3	TRBJ1-2	TRBD1	CASGGDRVRDGYTF	TGTGCCAGCGGGGGAGACAGGGTGAGGGATGGCTACACCTTC
many	TRBV2	TRBJ2-3	TRBD1	CASSQTGGSTDTQYF	TGTGCCAGCAGTCAGACAGGGGGATCCACAGATACGCAGTATTTT
NA	TRBV12-3/TRBV12-4	TRBJ2-3	NA	CASSLAGVGTDTQYF	TGTGCCAGCAGTTTAGCGGGAGTCGGCACAGATACGCAGTATTTT
many	TRBV6-1	TRBJ1-5	NA	CASNMDPTGQPQHF	TGTGCCAGCAACATGGACCCGACTGGTCAGCCCCAGCATTTT
many	TRBV5-1	TRBJ2-1	TRBD2	CASSFATSGDNEQFF	TGCGCCAGCAGCTTCGCGACTAGCGGCGACAATGAGCAGTTCTTC
many	TRBV20-1	TRBJ2-1	NA	CSAYGSSYNEQFF	TGCAGTGCGTACGGTAGCTCCTACAATGAGCAGTTCTTC
many	TRBV18	TRBJ2-5	NA	CASSPPGSHQETQYF	TGTGCCAGCTCACCCCCCGGCTCCCACCAAGAGACCCAGTACTTC
few	TRBV5-1	TRBJ1-2	NA	CASSLAPDGYTF	TGCGCCAGCAGCTTGGCCCCAGACGGCTACACCTTC
many	TRBV6-4	TRBJ1-2	TRBD1	CASSPDRDRGYTF	TGTGCCAGCAGTCCAGACAGGGATCGAGGCTACACCTTC
many	TRBV27	TRBJ2-5	NA	CASSLSGSPETQYF	TGTGCCAGCAGTTTATCAGGCAGCCCAGAGACCCAGTACTTC
many	TRBV5-6	TRBJ2-1	NA	CASSLRRVYNEQFF	TGTGCCAGCAGCTTAAGACGGGTGTACAATGAGCAGTTCTTC
many	TRBV4-3	TRBJ1-1	TRBD1	CASSQDPTGLRAFF	TGCGCCAGCAGCCAAGACCCGACAGGGTTGCGAGCTTTCTTT
NA	TRBV28	TRBJ2-5	NA	CASSLISWGDQETQYF	TGTGCCAGCAGTTTAATATCGTGGGGGGACCAAGAGACCCAGTACTTC